This TCR beta chain was documented in a study of T-cell reconstitution after alpha-beta-depleted transplantation in children. As it was prepared, the TCRbeta library received unique molecular identifiers. TCRdb re-called the PCR reads through MiXCR, storing one row per CDR3 protein. This sample has hundreds of thousands of distinct CDR3 sequences, with around 25% found just once. The material sequenced was PBMCs, mostly from graft donor cells, taken 360 days after TCRalphabeta/CD19-depleted stem cell transplant. The source of this sequence is a female patient aged 2-15 years who had a stem cell transplant for congenital amegakaryocytic thrombocytopenia, so the T cells may come from the graft donor.

CDR3 sequence reads: CASSPPADVYEQYF. CDR3 in DNA: TGTGCCAGCTCACCACCGGCAGACGTCTACGAGCAGTACTTC. This chain links TRBV18 with TRBJ2-7; D ambiguous. The germline V gene has CDR1 KGHSH and CDR2 LQKENI. This CDR3 is built from 14 residues. V shed 0 bases and J shed 3 bases, with 9 bases lying between them.